This passage covers 24 T cell receptor beta chains from one sample sequenced in a study of CD8 T cells in Susac syndrome. Random hexamers served to reverse transcribe about 0.45 to 1 ug RNA. TCRdb called the immunoSEQ multiplex PCR reads again in MiXCR, with one record for every CDR3 protein. This table has more than 100,000 distinct CDR3 sequences, over 90% appearing once. The sample consisted of CD4+ T cells from PBMCs. These receptors originate from a human donor with Susac syndrome.

This sequence joins TRBV29-1 and TRBJ2-1; D perhaps matches TRBD2 (5 bases). The germline V gene has CDR1 SQVTM and CDR2 ANQGSEA. Trimming shortened V by 1 base and J by 4 bases, and 8 bases separated the two germline ends. The CDR3 is 13 amino acids. Written as DNA, the CDR3 is TGCAGCGTTGAAGCGGGGAGATACAATGAGCAGTTCTTC. Translating it yields CSVEAGRYNEQFF.

The chain carries TRBV15 and TRBJ2-3; 7 bases are shared with TRBD2. J was trimmed by 0 bases and V by 9 bases; bases with no gene match: 6. Per the germline V gene, CDR1 is LNHNV and CDR2 is YYDKDF (reference sequence). This CDR3 is 14 amino acids long. The CDR3 DNA reads TGTGCCACAACCGGGAGGCGGAGCACAGATACGCAGTATTTT. This gives the protein CATTGRRSTDTQYF. Drawing the rest from reference TRBV15 and TRBJ2-3, the complete variable domain is DAMVIQNPRYQVTQFGKPVTLSCSQTLNHNVMYWYQQKSSQAPKLLFHYYDKDFNNEADTPDNFQSRRPNTSFCFLDIRSPGLGDTAMYLCATTGRRSTDTQYFGPGTRLTVL.

In this sample, this clonotype turned up once. The J gene is TRBJ2-1, the V gene TRBV29-1; 8 nucleotides align to TRBD2. The CDR3 covers 16 residues. Per germline, CDR1 SQVTM and CDR2 ANQGSEA. The junction had 9 bases not matched to a gene; V was cut back by 3 bases and J by 2 bases. The CDR3 region is CSVEFSGLGAYNEQFF. CDR3 nucleotides: TGCAGCGTTGAGTTTTCGGGACTAGGGGCCTACAATGAGCAGTTCTTC.

The rearrangement uses TRBV4-2 and TRBJ2-5; 12 nucleotides line up with TRBD1. The CDR3 extends over 16 amino acids. Germline-derived CDR1 and CDR2 are LGHNA and YNFKEQ. The V and J ends lost 4 bases and 5 bases, in that order; junction bases with no gene match: 8. CDR3 amino acids: CASSRLGQGAGETQYF. DNA of the CDR3: TGTGCCAGCAGCCGCCTGGGACAGGGGGCAGGGGAGACCCAGTACTTC.

V and J are TRBV6-5 and TRBJ2-1; D remains ambiguous. CDR3 length: 11 residues. V lost 2 bases and J lost 8, with 4 bases in between. Germline CDR1 MNHEY, CDR2 SVGAGI. CDR3 nucleotides: TGTGCCAGCAGTTACGGGTATGAGCAGTTCTTC. Its translation is CASSYGYEQFF.

This chain joins TRBV5-1 and TRBJ2-3, with D perhaps TRBD2 (6 bases). CDR1 is SGHRS, CDR2 YFSETQ, per germline. Trimming stripped 0 bases from V and 2 bases from J, with 10 bases between. The CDR3 covers 15 residues. The CDR3 region has the DNA TGCGCCAGCAGCTTGGGAGCGGGCGACACAGATACGCAGTATTTT. As protein: CASSLGAGDTDTQYF. Using reference TRBV5-1 and TRBJ2-3 for the parts outside the CDR3, the full variable domain is KAGVTQTPRYLIKTRGQQVTLSCSPISGHRSVSWYQQTPGQGLQFLFEYFSETQRNKGNFPGRFSGRQFSNSRSEMNVSTLELGDSALYLCASSLGAGDTDTQYFGPGTRLTVL.

In this sample, this clonotype turned up once. The chain joins TRBV20-1 to TRBJ2-3, with 7 bases identical to TRBD1. V shed 6 bases, J shed 6 bases, and the junction held 15 bases outside the gene matches. The CDR3 sequence is 15 residues long. Germline-derived CDR1 and CDR2 are DFQATT and SNEGSKA (reference sequence). CDR3 loop: CSATSSGQTWDTQYF. The CDR3 DNA reads as TGCAGTGCCACCTCATCGGGACAGACGTGGGATACGCAGTATTTT.

This clonotype is a singleton in its sample. The chain employs TRBV3-1 and TRBJ2-7; D is possibly TRBD2 (6 bases). Germline V gene lookup returns CDR1 LGHDT and CDR2 YNNKEL (reference sequence). The CDR3 length is 16 residues. V was trimmed by 3 bases and J by 2 bases, leaving 17 bases between them. The CDR3 DNA reads as TGTGCCAGCAGCCAGGGACCTGACGGGAGCCCCTACGAGCAGTACTTC. Translated: CASSQGPDGSPYEQYF.

V is TRBV20-1 and J is TRBJ2-6; perhaps TRBD2 as D (5 bases). The CDR3 contains 14 residues. Germline V lookup: CDR1 DFQATT, CDR2 SNEGSKA (reference sequence). Trimming removed 3 bases at V and 0 bases at J, with 6 bases between. DNA for the CDR3: TGCAGTGCTAGCGAGGGCTCTGGGGCCAACGTCCTGACTTTC. The encoded protein is CSASEGSGANVLTF.

This rearrangement joins TRBV28 to TRBJ2-1; D is unresolved. Trimming cost V 2 bases and J 9 bases, with 8 bases left between them. CDR3 size: 12 residues. From germline, CDR1 is MDHEN and CDR2 SYDVKM. The CDR3 loop is CASSLPVGEQFF. CDR3 nucleotides: TGTGCCAGCAGTTTACCCGTCGGTGAGCAGTTCTTC. Full variable domain (missing parts from reference TRBV28 and TRBJ2-1): DVKVTQSSRYLVKRTGEKVFLECVQDMDHENMFWYRQDPGLGLRLIYFSYDVKMKEKGDIPEGYSVSREKKERFSLILESASTNQTSMYLCASSLPVGEQFFGPGTRLTVL.

The chain links TRBV24-1 to TRBJ2-3, with 8 bases that match TRBD2. Looked up from germline, CDR1 is KGHDR and CDR2 is SFDVKD. Unmatched junction bases numbered 4, after V lost 5 bases and J lost 1 base. CDR3 length: 15 amino acids. The CDR3 region is CATSVLREGTDTQYF. The CDR3 bases are TGTGCCACCAGTGTCTTGCGGGAGGGCACAGATACGCAGTATTTT.

V usage is TRBV12-3 or TRBV12-4 and J usage is TRBJ2-1, with 8 bases matching TRBD2. Unmatched junction bases numbered 6, after V lost 5 bases and J lost 3 bases. This CDR3 is 15 amino acids long. Here the CDR3 reads CASSPLAGGYNEQFF. CDR3 bases: TGTGCCAGCAGTCCCCTGGCGGGAGGCTACAATGAGCAGTTCTTC.

This chain uses TRBV9 with TRBJ1-1, with D uncertain. Trimming removed 3 bases from V and 0 bases from J, with 9 bases in between. The CDR3 loop spans 14 amino acids. CDR1 is SGDLS, CDR2 YYNGEE, per germline. CDR3 sequence reads: CASSANVMNTEAFF. The CDR3 DNA is TGTGCCAGCAGCGCTAACGTAATGAACACTGAAGCTTTCTTT.

The CDR3 nucleotides are TGTGCCAGCAGCCCAAAGTTCACCGGGGAGCTGTTTTTT. Encoded protein: CASSPKFTGELFF. The rearrangement joins TRBV12-3 or TRBV12-4 to TRBJ2-2; no reliable D call. The germline V and J ends were trimmed by 6 bases and 4 bases, with 9 bases remaining between them. The CDR3 is 13 residues long.

This chain joins TRBV12-3 or TRBV12-4 and TRBJ2-4; 9 nucleotides agree with TRBD2. Trimming cost V 5 bases and J 1 base; bases outside gene matches: 3. The length of the CDR3 is 15 residues. The CDR3 sequence: CASSPSGKAKNIQYF. DNA for the CDR3: TGTGCCAGCAGTCCTAGCGGGAAGGCCAAAAACATTCAGTACTTC.

The V gene is TRBV18, the J gene TRBJ1-1, with 9 bases identical to TRBD1. The J segment lost 5 bases and the V segment lost 3 bases, leaving 4 bases of the junction unmatched. This CDR3 has 14 amino acids. Germline V gene sequence: CDR1 KGHSH, CDR2 LQKENI. The CDR3 protein is CASSPGTGRTEAFF. As DNA, the CDR3 is TGTGCCAGCTCACCCGGGACAGGGAGGACTGAAGCTTTCTTT.

As DNA, the CDR3 is TGCAGCGTTGAAAAGATCGAGGGAATGAACACTGAAGCTTTCTTT. This encodes CSVEKIEGMNTEAFF. The chain carries TRBV29-1 and TRBJ1-1; no clear D. The CDR3 covers 15 residues. Looked up from germline, CDR1 is SQVTM and CDR2 is ANQGSEA. V lost 2 bases, J lost 0 bases, and 13 bases lay in between.

A single count supports this clonotype. The gene calls are TRBV5-1 and TRBJ2-7; 8 positions agree with TRBD1. The CDR3 loop spans 15 amino acids. V shed 0 bases and J 1 base; nucleotides not matched to a gene: 3. Germline V gene sequence: CDR1 SGHRS, CDR2 YFSETQ. The CDR3 sequence is CASSLETGVSYEQYF. The CDR3 DNA reads as TGCGCCAGCAGCTTGGAGACAGGGGTTTCCTACGAGCAGTACTTC.

This chain joins TRBV28 and TRBJ1-2; TRBD1 matches 8 bases. The V gene end was trimmed by 7 bases and the J gene end by 5 bases; junction bases not matched to a gene: 6. CDR1 and CDR2 (germline): MDHEN, SYDVKM. The CDR3 length is 13 residues. The CDR3, as DNA: TGTGCCAGCATTGCCGGACAGGGTTATGGCTACACCTTC. Encoded protein: CASIAGQGYGYTF.

This rearrangement joins TRBV28 to TRBJ2-6; D is possibly TRBD1 (5 bases). Trimming took off 5 bases at V and 2 bases at J, with 7 bases between the two ends. The germline V gene has CDR1 MDHEN and CDR2 SYDVKM. This CDR3 comprises 14 residues. The CDR3 is CASSTGTGANVLTF. CDR3 DNA sequence: TGTGCCAGCAGTACAGGAACTGGGGCCAACGTCCTGACTTTC.

This chain uses TRBV30 with TRBJ1-5; no clear D gene. The V and J ends lost 0 bases and 4 bases respectively, with 10 bases between them. This CDR3 has 14 residues. Germline CDR1 GTSNPN, CDR2 SVGIG (reference sequence). CDR3 amino acids: CAWSVGEGNQPQHF. In DNA form, the CDR3 reads TGTGCCTGGAGTGTTGGGGAGGGAAATCAGCCCCAGCATTTT.

The chain joins TRBV29-1 to TRBJ2-2, with 7 bases matching TRBD1. V dropped 4 bases and J dropped 1; count of bases not matched to a gene: 6. There are 15 residues in the CDR3. The germline V gene has CDR1 SQVTM and CDR2 ANQGSEA. The CDR3 DNA sequence: TGCAGCGTTGGATCCACAGGGGTGAACACCGGGGAGCTGTTTTTT. It yields the protein CSVGSTGVNTGELFF.

The chain recombines TRBV2 with TRBJ2-3; 10 bases line up with TRBD2. This CDR3 has 13 amino acids. Looked up from germline, CDR1 is SNHLY and CDR2 is FYNNEI. V gave up 9 bases and J gave up 2 bases; unmatched junction bases: 2. In DNA form, the CDR3 reads TGTGCCAGTCTAGCGGGAGCCACAGATACGCAGTATTTT. It is translated as CASLAGATDTQYF.

V and J are TRBV20-1 and TRBJ2-1; D is perhaps TRBD2 (5 bases). V shed 1 base and J shed 7 bases, with 14 bases lying between them. Germline CDR1 is DFQATT and CDR2 is SNEGSKA (reference sequence). The CDR3 runs 14 residues. The CDR3 here is CSARGGLAGNEQFF. Here the CDR3 DNA reads TGCAGTGCTAGAGGGGGTCTAGCCGGGAATGAGCAGTTCTTC.